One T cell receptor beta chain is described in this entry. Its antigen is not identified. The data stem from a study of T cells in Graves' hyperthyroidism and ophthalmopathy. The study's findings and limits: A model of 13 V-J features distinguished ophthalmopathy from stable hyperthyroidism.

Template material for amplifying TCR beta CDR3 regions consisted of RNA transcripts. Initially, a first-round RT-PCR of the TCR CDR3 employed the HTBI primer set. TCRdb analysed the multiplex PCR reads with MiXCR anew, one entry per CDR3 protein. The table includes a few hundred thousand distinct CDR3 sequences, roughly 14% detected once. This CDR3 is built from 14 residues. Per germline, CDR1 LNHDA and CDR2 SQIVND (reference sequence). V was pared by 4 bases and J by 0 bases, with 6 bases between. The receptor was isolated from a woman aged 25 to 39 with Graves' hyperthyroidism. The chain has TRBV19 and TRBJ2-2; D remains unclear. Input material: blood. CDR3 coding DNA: TGTGCCAGTAGTACGGAAACGAACACCGGGGAGCTGTTTTTT. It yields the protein CASSTETNTGELFF.